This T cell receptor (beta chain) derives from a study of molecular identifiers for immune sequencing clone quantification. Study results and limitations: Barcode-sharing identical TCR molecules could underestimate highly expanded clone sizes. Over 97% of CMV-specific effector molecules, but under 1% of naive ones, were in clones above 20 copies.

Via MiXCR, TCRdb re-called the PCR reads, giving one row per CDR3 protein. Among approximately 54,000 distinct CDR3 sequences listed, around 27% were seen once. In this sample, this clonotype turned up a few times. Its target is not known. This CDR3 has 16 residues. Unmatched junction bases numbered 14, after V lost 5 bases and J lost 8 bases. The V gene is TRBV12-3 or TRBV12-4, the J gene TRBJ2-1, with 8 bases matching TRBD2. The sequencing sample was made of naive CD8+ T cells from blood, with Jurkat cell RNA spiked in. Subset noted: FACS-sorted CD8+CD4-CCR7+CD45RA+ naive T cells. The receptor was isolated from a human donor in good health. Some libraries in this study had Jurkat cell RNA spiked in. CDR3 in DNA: TGTGCCAGCAGTGACGTTAGACTAGCGTTTTTCGATGAGCAGTTCTTC. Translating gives CASSDVRLAFFDEQFF.